Each of the 8 T cell receptor beta chains below was sequenced from the same sample in a study of cytomegalovirus exposure and HLA in healthy donors. PCR involved 60 Vbeta and 13 Jbeta primers. Produced via immunoSEQ multiplex PCR; TCRdb's table is partial and in-frame only. Here the sample spans 130,000 to 150,000 clones, over 70% being singletons. Specimen: PBMCs. These receptors originate from a male donor in good health and CMV-seronegative.

The chain carries TRBV28 and TRBJ1-5; the D is unclear. The V end lost 6 bases, the J end lost 3 bases, and 15 bases lay between the germline ends. The germline V gene has CDR1 MDHEN and CDR2 SYDVKM. The CDR3 extends over 15 amino acids. As DNA, the CDR3 is TGTGCCAGCAGAACTTCAATACAGCTCAATCAGCCCCAGCATTTT. Its protein product is CASRTSIQLNQPQHF.

The chain carries TRBV18 and TRBJ1-2; 7 bases line up with TRBD1. The CDR3 sequence is 16 residues long. V gave up 4 bases and J gave up 2 bases; unmatched junction bases: 10. The germline V gene has CDR1 KGHSH and CDR2 LQKENI. CDR3 in amino acids: CASSLQTGAINYGYTF. CDR3 DNA sequence: TGTGCCAGCTCACTACAAACAGGGGCCATAAACTATGGCTACACCTTC.

The chain couples TRBV4-1 to TRBJ2-3; D ambiguous. CDR3 size: 16 residues. Germline V gene data show CDR1 as MGHRA and CDR2 as YSYEKL. The V and J ends lost 4 bases and 4 bases respectively, with 18 bases between them. CDR3 sequence: CASSPLSSFKSDTQYF. In DNA form, the CDR3 reads TGCGCCAGCAGCCCCCTTTCTAGTTTTAAGTCAGATACGCAGTATTTT.

The rearrangement uses TRBV11-2 and TRBJ2-3; no reliable D call. Germline CDR1 is SGHAT and CDR2 is FQNNGV. CDR3 length equals 14 residues. Trimming took 5 bases from V and 6 from J, leaving 15 bases between them. In DNA form, the CDR3 reads TGTGCCAGCAGCCCCCAGGTCCGGCTCGATACGCAGTATTTT. Translated, it gives CASSPQVRLDTQYF.

The chain is built from TRBV6-5 and TRBJ2-5; 10 bases agree with TRBD1. Near its end, the DNA agrees better with TRBJ2-7, so the J call may be wrong. CDR3 length equals 14 residues. Germline CDR1 is MNHEY and CDR2 is SVGAGI. This CDR3 is CASSLRDRGYEQYF. The CDR3 region has the DNA TGTGCCAGCAGCCTACGGGACAGGGGTTACGAGCAGTACTTC.

The chain links TRBV5-1 to TRBJ1-1; D ambiguous. Between the trimmed V and J ends, which lost 3 bases and 4 bases, there was a span of 16 bases. CDR1 and CDR2 from the germline V gene are SGHRS and YFSETQ. This CDR3 contains 15 residues. The CDR3 loop reads CASSSEPGYITEAFF. CDR3 in DNA: TGCGCCAGCAGCTCAGAGCCCGGGTATATCACTGAAGCTTTCTTT.

This sequence joins TRBV5-8 and TRBJ2-7; tentative D call: TRBD2 (6 bases). CDR3 size: 14 residues. Trimming stripped 4 bases from V and 7 bases from J, with 18 bases between. Germline V gives CDR1 SGHTS, CDR2 YDEGEE. The CDR3 region is CASSRDFGSGEQYF. The CDR3 nucleotides are TGTGCCAGCAGCCGGGACTTTGGGAGTGGGGAGCAGTACTTC.

This rearrangement joins TRBV5-1 to TRBJ2-5, with TRBD2 matching over 10 bases. J lost 5 bases, V lost 0 bases, and 13 bases had no gene match. This CDR3 region has 18 residues. Germline CDR1 SGHRS, CDR2 YFSETQ. CDR3 loop: CASSLARLAGAPGETQYF. DNA for the CDR3: TGCGCCAGCAGCTTGGCCAGGCTAGCGGGGGCCCCAGGGGAGACCCAGTACTTC.